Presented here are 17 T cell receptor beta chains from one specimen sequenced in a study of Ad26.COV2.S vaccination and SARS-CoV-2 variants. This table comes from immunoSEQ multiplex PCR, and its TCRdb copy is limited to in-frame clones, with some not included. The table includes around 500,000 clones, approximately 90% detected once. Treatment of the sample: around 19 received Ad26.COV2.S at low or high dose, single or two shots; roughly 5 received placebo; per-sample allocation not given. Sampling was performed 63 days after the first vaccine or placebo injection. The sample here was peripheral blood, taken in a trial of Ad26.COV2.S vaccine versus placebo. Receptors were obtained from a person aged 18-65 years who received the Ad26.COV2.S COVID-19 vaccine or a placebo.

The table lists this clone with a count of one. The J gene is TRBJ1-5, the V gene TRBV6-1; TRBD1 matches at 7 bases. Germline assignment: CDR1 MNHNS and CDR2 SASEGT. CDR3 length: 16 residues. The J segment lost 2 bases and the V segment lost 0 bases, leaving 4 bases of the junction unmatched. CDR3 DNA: TGTGCCAGCAGTGAAGCACCAGGGGGACGCAATCAGCCCCAGCATTTT. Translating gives CASSEAPGGRNQPQHF.

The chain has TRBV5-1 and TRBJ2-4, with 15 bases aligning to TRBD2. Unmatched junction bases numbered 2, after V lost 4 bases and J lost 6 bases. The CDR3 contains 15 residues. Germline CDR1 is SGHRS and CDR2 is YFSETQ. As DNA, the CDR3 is TGCGCCAGCAGCGGACTAGCGGGAGGGGTAAACATTCAGTACTTC. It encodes CASSGLAGGVNIQYF.

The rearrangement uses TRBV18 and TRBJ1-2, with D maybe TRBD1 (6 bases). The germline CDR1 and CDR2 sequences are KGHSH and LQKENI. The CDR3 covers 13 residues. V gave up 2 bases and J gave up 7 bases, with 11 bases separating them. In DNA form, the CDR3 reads TGTGCCAGCTCACCAGGGGGCGCGTCTGGCTACACCTTC. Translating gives CASSPGGASGYTF.

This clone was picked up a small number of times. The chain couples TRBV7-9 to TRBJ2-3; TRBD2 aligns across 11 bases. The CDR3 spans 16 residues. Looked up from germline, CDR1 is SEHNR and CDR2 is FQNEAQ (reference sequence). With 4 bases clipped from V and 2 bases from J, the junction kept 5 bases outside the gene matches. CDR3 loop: CASSSRLAGFTDTQYF. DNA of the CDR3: TGTGCCAGCAGCTCGCGACTAGCGGGGTTCACAGATACGCAGTATTTT.

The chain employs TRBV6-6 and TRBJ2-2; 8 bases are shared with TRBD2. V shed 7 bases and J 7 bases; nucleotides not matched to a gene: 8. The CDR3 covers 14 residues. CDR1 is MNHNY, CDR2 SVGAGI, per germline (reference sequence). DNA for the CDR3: TGTGCCAGCACCAGCGGGAGAAAGGGCGGGGAGCTGTTTTTT. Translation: CASTSGRKGGELFF.

The CDR3 loop is CSASPGPEAFF. The CDR3 nucleotides read TGCAGTGCTTCCCCAGGCCCTGAAGCTTTCTTT. The genes are TRBV20-1 and TRBJ1-1; no definite D call. Germline CDR1 reads DFQATT; CDR2 reads SNEGSKA (reference sequence). V lost 5 bases, J lost 6 bases, and 10 bases lay in between. There are 11 residues in the CDR3.

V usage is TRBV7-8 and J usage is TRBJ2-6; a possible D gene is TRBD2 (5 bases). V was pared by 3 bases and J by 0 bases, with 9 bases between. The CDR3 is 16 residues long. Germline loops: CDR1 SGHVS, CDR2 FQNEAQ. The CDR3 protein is CASSFLADSGANVLTF. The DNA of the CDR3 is TGTGCCAGCAGCTTCCTAGCTGACTCTGGGGCCAACGTCCTGACTTTC.

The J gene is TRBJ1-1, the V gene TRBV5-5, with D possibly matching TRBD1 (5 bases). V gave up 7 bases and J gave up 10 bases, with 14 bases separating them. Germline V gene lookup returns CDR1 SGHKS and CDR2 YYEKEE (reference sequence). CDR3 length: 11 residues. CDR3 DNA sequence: TGTGCCAGCCTGCAGGGTTGGGGAGCTTTCTTT. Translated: CASLQGWGAFF.

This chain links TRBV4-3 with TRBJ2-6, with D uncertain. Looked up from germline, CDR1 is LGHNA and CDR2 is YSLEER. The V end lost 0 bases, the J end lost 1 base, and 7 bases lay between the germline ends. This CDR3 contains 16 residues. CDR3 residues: CASSQDVGSGANVLTF. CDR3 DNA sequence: TGCGCCAGCAGCCAAGATGTAGGGTCTGGGGCCAACGTCCTGACTTTC.

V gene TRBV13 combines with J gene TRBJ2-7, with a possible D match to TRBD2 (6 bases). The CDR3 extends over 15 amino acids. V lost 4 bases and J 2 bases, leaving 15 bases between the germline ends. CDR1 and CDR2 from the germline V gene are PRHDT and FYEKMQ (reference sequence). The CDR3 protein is CASSSGTGEAYEQYF. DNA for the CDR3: TGTGCCAGCAGCTCCGGAACGGGGGAGGCCTACGAGCAGTACTTC.

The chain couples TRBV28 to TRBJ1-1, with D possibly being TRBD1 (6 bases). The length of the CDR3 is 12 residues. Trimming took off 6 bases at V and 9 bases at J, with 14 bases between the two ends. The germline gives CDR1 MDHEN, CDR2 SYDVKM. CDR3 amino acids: CASSSDRNKAFF. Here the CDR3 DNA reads TGTGCCAGCAGCAGTGACAGGAATAAAGCTTTCTTT.

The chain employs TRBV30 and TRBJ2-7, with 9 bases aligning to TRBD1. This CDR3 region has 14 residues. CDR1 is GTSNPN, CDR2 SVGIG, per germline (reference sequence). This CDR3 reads CACGGTGSIYEQYF. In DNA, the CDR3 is TGTGCTTGTGGAGGGACAGGGTCAATCTACGAGCAGTACTTC.

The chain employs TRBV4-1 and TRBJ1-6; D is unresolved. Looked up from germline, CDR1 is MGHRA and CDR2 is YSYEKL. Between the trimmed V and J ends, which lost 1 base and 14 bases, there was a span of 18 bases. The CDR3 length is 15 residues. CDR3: CASSQVPTLGYTLHF. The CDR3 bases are TGCGCCAGCAGCCAAGTTCCCACCCTAGGGTACACCCTCCACTTT.

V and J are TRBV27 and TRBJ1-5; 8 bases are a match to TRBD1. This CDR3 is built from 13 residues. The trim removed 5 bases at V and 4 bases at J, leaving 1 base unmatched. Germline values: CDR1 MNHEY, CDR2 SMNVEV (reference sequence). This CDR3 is CASSRQGNQPQHF. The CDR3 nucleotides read TGTGCCAGCAGTCGACAGGGGAATCAGCCCCAGCATTTT.

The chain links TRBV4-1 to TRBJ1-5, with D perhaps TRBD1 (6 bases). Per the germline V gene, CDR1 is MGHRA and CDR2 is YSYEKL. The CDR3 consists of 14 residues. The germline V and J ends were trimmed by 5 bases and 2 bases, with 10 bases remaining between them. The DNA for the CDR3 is TGCGCCAGCAGCGAAAACAGGGGCAATCAGCCCCAGCATTTT. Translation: CASSENRGNQPQHF.

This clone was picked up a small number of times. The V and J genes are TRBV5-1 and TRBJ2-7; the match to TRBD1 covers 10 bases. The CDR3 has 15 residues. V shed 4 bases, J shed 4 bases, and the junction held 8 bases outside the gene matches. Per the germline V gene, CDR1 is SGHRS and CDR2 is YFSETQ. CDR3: CASSVGSGQGYEQYF. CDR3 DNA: TGCGCCAGCAGCGTGGGGTCGGGACAGGGGTACGAGCAGTACTTC.

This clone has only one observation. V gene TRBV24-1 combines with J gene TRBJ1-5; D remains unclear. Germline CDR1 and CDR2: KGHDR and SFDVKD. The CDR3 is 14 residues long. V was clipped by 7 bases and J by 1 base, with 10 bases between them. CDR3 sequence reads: CATRGPGSNQPQHF. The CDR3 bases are TGTGCCACCAGGGGCCCCGGGAGCAATCAGCCCCAGCATTTT.